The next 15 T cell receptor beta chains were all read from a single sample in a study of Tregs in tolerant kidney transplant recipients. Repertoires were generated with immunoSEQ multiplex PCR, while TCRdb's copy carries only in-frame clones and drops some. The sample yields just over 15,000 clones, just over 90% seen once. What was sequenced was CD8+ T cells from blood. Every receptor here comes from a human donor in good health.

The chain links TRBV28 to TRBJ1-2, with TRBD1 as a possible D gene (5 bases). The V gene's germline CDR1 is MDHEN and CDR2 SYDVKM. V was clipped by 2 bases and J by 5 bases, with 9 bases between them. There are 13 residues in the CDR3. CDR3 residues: CASSLQGWYGYTF. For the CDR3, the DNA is TGTGCCAGCAGTTTACAGGGATGGTATGGCTACACCTTC.

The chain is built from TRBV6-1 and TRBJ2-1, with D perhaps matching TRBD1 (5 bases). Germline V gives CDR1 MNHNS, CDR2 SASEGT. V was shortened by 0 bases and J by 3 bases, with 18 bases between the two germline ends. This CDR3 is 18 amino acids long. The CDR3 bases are TGTGCCAGCAGTGAAGCTTTGTTAAGGCAGGGCTTCTACAATGAGCAGTTCTTC. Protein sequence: CASSEALLRQGFYNEQFF.

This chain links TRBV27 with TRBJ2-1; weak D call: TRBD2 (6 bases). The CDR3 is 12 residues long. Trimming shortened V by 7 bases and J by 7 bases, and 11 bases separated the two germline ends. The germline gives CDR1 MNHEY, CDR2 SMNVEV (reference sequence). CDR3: CASTPGGNEQFF. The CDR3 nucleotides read TGTGCCAGCACCCCAGGAGGGAATGAGCAGTTCTTC.

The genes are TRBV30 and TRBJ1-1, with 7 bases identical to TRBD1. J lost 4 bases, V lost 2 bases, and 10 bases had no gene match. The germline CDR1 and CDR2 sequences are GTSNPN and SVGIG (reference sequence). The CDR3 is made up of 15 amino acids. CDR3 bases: TGTGCCTGGAGTCCGTACCTATCAGGGGGCACTGAAGCTTTCTTT. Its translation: CAWSPYLSGGTEAFF.

The CDR3 loop is CASSHDRGHTQYF. The CDR3 region has the DNA TGCGCCAGCAGCCATGACAGGGGGCATACGCAGTATTTT. The chain is built from TRBV4-1 and TRBJ2-3, with 10 bases identical to TRBD1. Germline CDR1 reads MGHRA; CDR2 reads YSYEKL. V lost 3 bases, J lost 7 bases, and 1 base stayed unmatched. The CDR3 spans 13 residues.

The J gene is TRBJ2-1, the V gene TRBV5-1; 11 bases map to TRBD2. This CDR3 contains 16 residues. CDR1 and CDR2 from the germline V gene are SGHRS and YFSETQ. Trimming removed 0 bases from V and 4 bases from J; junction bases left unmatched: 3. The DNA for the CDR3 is TGCGCCAGCAGCTTGGCCGGGACTAGCGGATACAATGAGCAGTTCTTC. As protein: CASSLAGTSGYNEQFF. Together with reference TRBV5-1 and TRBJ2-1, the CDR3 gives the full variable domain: KAGVTQTPRYLIKTRGQQVTLSCSPISGHRSVSWYQQTPGQGLQFLFEYFSETQRNKGNFPGRFSGRQFSNSRSEMNVSTLELGDSALYLCASSLAGTSGYNEQFFGPGTRLTVL.

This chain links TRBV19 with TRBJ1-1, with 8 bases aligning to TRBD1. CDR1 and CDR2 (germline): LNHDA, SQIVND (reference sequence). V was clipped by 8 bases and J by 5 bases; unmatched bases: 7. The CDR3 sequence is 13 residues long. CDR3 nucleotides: TGTGCCAGTCGCAGGGGGCGCGGGACTGAAGCTTTCTTT. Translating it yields CASRRGRGTEAFF.

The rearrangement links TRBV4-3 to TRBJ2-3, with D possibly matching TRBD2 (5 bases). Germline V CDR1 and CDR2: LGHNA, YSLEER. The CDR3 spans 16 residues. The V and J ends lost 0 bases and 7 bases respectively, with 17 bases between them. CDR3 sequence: CASSQDQSVGAHTQYF. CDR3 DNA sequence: TGCGCCAGCAGCCAAGATCAATCTGTGGGAGCGCATACGCAGTATTTT.

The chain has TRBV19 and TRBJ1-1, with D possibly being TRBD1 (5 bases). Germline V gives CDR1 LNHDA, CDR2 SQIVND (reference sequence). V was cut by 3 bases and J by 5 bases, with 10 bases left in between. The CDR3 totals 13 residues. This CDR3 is CASSMGPGTEAFF. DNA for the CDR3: TGTGCCAGTAGTATGGGACCGGGGACTGAAGCTTTCTTT.

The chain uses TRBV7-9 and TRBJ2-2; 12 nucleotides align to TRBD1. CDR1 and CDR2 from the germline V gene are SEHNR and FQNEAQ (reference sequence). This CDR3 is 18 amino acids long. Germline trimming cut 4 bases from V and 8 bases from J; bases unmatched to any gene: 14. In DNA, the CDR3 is TGTGCCAGCAGCTCGAACCCCCCGGGACAGGGGGCTGTAGGGGAGCTGTTTTTT. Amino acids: CASSSNPPGQGAVGELFF.

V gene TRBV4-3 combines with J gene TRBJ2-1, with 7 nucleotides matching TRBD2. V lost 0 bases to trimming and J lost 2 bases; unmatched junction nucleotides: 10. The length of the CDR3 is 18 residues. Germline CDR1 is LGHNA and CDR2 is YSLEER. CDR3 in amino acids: CASSQDLFREGPYNEQFF. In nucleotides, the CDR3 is TGCGCCAGCAGCCAAGATCTATTTAGGGAGGGCCCCTACAATGAGCAGTTCTTC.

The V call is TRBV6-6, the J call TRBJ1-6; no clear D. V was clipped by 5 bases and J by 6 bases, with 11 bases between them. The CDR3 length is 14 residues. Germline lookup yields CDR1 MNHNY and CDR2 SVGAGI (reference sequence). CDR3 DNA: TGTGCCAGCAGTCTTACAGCGGGTAATTCACCCCTCCACTTT. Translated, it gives CASSLTAGNSPLHF.

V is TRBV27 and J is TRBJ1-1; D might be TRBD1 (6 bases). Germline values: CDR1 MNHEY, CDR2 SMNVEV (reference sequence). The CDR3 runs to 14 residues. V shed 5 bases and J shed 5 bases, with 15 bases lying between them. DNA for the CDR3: TGTGCCAGCAGTCCGGGGGGGGGCGGGACTGAAGCTTTCTTT. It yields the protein CASSPGGGGTEAFF.

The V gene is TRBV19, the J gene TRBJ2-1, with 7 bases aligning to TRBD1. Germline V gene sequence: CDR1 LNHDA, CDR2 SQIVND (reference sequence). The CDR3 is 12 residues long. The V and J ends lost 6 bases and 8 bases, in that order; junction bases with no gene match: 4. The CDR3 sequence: CASSDRVDEQFF. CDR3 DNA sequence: TGTGCCAGTAGCGACAGGGTGGATGAGCAGTTCTTC. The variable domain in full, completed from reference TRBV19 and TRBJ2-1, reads DGGITQSPKYLFRKEGQNVTLSCEQNLNHDAMYWYRQDPGQGLRLIYYSQIVNDFQKGDIAEGYSVSREKKESFPLTVTSAQKNPTAFYLCASSDRVDEQFFGPGTRLTVL.

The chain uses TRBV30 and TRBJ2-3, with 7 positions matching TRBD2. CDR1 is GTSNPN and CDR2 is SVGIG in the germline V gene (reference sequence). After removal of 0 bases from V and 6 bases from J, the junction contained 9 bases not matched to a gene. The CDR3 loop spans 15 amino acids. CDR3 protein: CAWSVRSDGGDTQYF. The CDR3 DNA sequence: TGTGCCTGGAGTGTACGTAGTGACGGGGGGGATACGCAGTATTTT.